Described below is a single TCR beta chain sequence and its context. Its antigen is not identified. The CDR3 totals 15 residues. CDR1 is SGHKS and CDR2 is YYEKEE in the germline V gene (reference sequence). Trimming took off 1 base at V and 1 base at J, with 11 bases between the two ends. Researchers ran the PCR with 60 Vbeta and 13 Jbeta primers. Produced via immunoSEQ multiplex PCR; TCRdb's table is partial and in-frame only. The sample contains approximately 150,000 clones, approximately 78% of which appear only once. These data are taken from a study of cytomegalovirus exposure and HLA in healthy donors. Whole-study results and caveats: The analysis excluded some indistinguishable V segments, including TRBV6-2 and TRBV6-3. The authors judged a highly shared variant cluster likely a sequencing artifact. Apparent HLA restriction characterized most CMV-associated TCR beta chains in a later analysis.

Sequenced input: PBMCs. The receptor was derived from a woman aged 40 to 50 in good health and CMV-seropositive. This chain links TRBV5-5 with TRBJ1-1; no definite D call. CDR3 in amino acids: CASSLFPGGNTEAFF. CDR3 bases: TGTGCCAGCAGCTTGTTTCCAGGTGGGAACACTGAAGCTTTCTTT.